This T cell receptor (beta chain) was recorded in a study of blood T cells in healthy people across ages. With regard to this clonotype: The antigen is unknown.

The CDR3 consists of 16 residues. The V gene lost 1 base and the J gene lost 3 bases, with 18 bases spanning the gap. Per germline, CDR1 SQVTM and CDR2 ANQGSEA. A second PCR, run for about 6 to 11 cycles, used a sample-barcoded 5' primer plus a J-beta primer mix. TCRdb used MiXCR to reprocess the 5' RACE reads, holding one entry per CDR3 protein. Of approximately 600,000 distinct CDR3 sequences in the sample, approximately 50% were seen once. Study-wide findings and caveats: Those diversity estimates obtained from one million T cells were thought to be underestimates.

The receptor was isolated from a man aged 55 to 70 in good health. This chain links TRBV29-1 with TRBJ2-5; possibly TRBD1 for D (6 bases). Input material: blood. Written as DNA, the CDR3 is TGCAGCGTTGAAGGTTTGTCATACAGGGAAAAAGAGACCCAGTACTTC. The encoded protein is CSVEGLSYREKETQYF.